This T cell receptor beta chain came from a study of blood T cell repertoires in COVID-19. As for the study in general: PBMCs, B-cell-depleted T cells, or T cells provided the cDNA or gDNA that made up the material.

Data came from immunoSEQ multiplex PCR; TCRdb stores just in-frame clones and leaves some out. The sample holds some 130,000 clones, over 75% seen once. Looked up from germline, CDR1 is MDHEN and CDR2 is SYDVKM. Trimming shortened V by 2 bases and J by 4 bases, and 15 bases separated the two germline ends. This CDR3 region has 16 residues. V and J are TRBV28 and TRBJ2-1; a weak D match, TRBD2 (5 bases). Material for sequencing was peripheral blood. The TCR originated in a man older than 75 with acute or convalescent COVID-19. The CDR3 nucleotides read TGTGCCAGCAGTTTAGAGGGAGTGGGGTTTTACAATGAGCAGTTCTTC. Residues: CASSLEGVGFYNEQFF.